The rows below give T cell receptor beta chains drawn from one sample of a study of T-cell reconstitution after alpha-beta-depleted transplantation in children. MiXCR, run by TCRdb on the PCR reads, gives a single entry per CDR3 protein. Among approximately 520,000 distinct CDR3 sequences listed, over 10% were seen once. Source: PBMCs, mostly from graft donor cells, taken 180 days after TCRalphabeta/CD19-depleted stem cell transplant. The receptors stem from a female patient aged 2-9 years who had a stem cell transplant for aplastic anemia, so the T cells may come from the graft donor. Both conserved end residues are part of each CDR3. A D gene is named only where the DNA matches it firmly. Rows give clone size only sometimes, using once, few, many, or a class for an expanded clone.

d_call | j_call | clone_size | v_call | cdr3_aa | cdr3_nt
TRBD2 | TRBJ2-1 | few | TRBV6-2/TRBV6-3 | CASSSPLAGQPYLFYNEQFF | TGTGCCAGCAGTTCCCCACTAGCGGGGCAACCTTACCTCTTCTACAATGAGCAGTTCTTC
. | TRBJ2-1 | . | TRBV7-2 | CASRGRDFYNEQFF | TGTGCCAGCCGAGGACGGGACTTTTACAATGAGCAGTTCTTC
. | TRBJ1-1 | few | TRBV12-3/TRBV12-4 | CASSHSRGSTEAFF | TGTGCCAGCAGTCATAGTAGGGGAAGCACTGAAGCTTTCTTT
TRBD2 | TRBJ2-5 | . | TRBV20-1 | CSASGTSGDQETQYF | TGCAGTGCTTCAGGGACTAGCGGCGACCAAGAGACCCAGTACTTC
. | TRBJ1-1 | many | TRBV28 | CASSWVNTEAFF | TGTGCCAGCAGCTGGGTAAACACTGAAGCTTTCTTT
. | TRBJ2-4 | . | TRBV20-1 | CSARDSGSPIIAKNIQYF | TGCAGTGCTAGAGATTCCGGGAGCCCTATTATAGCCAAAAACATTCAGTACTTC
. | TRBJ2-1 | . | TRBV6-2/TRBV6-3 | CASSPVWGSPGEQFF | TGTGCCAGCAGTCCCGTGTGGGGGAGCCCCGGTGAGCAGTTCTTC
. | TRBJ2-1 | . | TRBV4-2 | CAGSQGTVSSYNEQFF | TGTGCCGGCAGCCAAGGGACGGTCAGCTCCTACAATGAGCAGTTCTTC
TRBD1 | TRBJ1-1 | few | TRBV19 | CASSAQGRNTEAFF | TGTGCCAGTAGTGCACAGGGGAGGAACACTGAAGCTTTCTTT
. | TRBJ1-3 | few | TRBV7-2 | CALSNGTFSGNTIYF | TGTGCGCTTTCAAACGGGACGTTCTCTGGAAACACCATATATTTT
. | TRBJ2-7 | many | TRBV18 | CASSPTGTYEQYF | TGTGCCAGCTCACCTACAGGAACCTACGAGCAGTACTTC
. | TRBJ1-2 | . | TRBV28 | CASSLANRNNYGYTF | TGTGCCAGCAGTCTAGCAAACAGGAATAACTATGGCTACACCTTC
. | TRBJ2-2 | . | TRBV12-5 | CASGLVQTGRWATGELFF | TGTGCTAGTGGTTTGGTCCAGACGGGACGCTGGGCCACCGGGGAGCTGTTTTTT
. | TRBJ2-1 | . | TRBV20-1 | CSAREWSFDEQFF | TGCAGTGCTAGAGAGTGGAGTTTCGATGAGCAGTTCTTC
TRBD2 | TRBJ2-1 | . | TRBV7-2 | CASSLVGLAVYNEQFF | TGTGCCAGCAGCTTAGTAGGACTAGCGGTATACAATGAGCAGTTCTTC
. | TRBJ2-3 | . | TRBV9 | CASSQTYTDTQYF | TGTGCCAGCAGCCAAACGTACACAGATACGCAGTATTTT
. | TRBJ2-3 | few | TRBV5-1 | CASSWGPGGTDTQYF | TGCGCCAGCAGCTGGGGACCGGGAGGCACAGATACGCAGTATTTT
. | TRBJ1-1 | . | TRBV28 | CASSPRVSGWNTEAFF | TGTGCCAGCAGTCCCCGAGTTTCAGGGTGGAACACTGAAGCTTTCTTT
. | TRBJ2-1 | many | TRBV12-3/TRBV12-4 | CASSFRRGNEQFF | TGTGCCAGCAGTTTTAGAAGAGGCAATGAGCAGTTCTTC
TRBD2 | TRBJ2-7 | . | TRBV28 | CASSPGTRPYEQYF | TGTGCCAGCAGTCCCGGGACTAGACCGTACGAGCAGTACTTC
. | TRBJ2-3 | . | TRBV4-1 | CASSRAVSSTDTQYF | TGCGCCAGCAGCCGCGCGGTCTCTAGCACAGATACGCAGTATTTT
. | TRBJ1-4 | . | TRBV27 | CASNWARAEKLFF | TGTGCCAGCAACTGGGCGAGGGCTGAAAAACTGTTTTTT
TRBD1 | TRBJ2-7 | . | TRBV7-2 | CASSLGLRGMGEQYF | TGTGCCAGCAGCTTAGGCCTCAGGGGGATGGGCGAGCAGTACTTC
TRBD1 | TRBJ2-2 | many | TRBV29-1 | CSVDPGQGANSGELFF | TGCAGCGTGGACCCGGGACAGGGGGCGAATTCCGGGGAGCTGTTTTTT
TRBD2 | TRBJ2-5 | . | TRBV15 | CATSRALAGVRTKETQYF | TGTGCCACCAGCAGGGCTCTCGCGGGGGTAAGGACCAAAGAGACCCAGTACTTC
TRBD2 | TRBJ2-1 | . | TRBV5-1 | CASSLERLAGENEQFF | TGCGCCAGCAGCTTAGAAAGGCTAGCGGGAGAGAATGAGCAGTTCTTC
. | TRBJ2-2 | many | TRBV11-2 | CASSLTNTGELFF | TGTGCCAGCAGTTTGACCAACACCGGGGAGCTGTTTTTT
. | TRBJ1-3 | few | TRBV28 | CASSSDSPNTIYF | TGTGCCAGCAGTTCCGACAGTCCAAACACCATATATTTT
TRBD1 | TRBJ2-7 | few | TRBV5-1 | CASGRGLSEQYF | TGCGCCAGCGGCAGGGGGCTGAGCGAGCAGTACTTC
. | TRBJ2-1 | many | TRBV7-9 | CASSSLTSNNEQFF | TGTGCCAGCAGCTCGTTGACTAGTAACAATGAGCAGTTCTTC
TRBD1 | TRBJ1-1 | few | TRBV29-1 | CSATRGLGTEAFF | TGCAGCGCTACTAGGGGGCTGGGCACTGAAGCTTTCTTT
. | TRBJ2-1 | few | TRBV6-2/TRBV6-3 | CASSYGRGAGVLNEQFF | TGTGCCAGCAGTTACGGCCGGGGGGCGGGAGTTCTCAATGAGCAGTTCTTC
. | TRBJ1-3 | few | TRBV5-1 | CASSLDASSGNTIYF | TGCGCCAGCAGTTTGGACGCCAGCTCTGGAAACACCATATATTTT
. | TRBJ2-5 | few | TRBV7-9 | CASSPRKNLYQETQYF | TGTGCCAGCAGCCCGAGGAAGAACCTATACCAAGAGACCCAGTACTTC
TRBD1 | TRBJ2-5 | . | TRBV7-9 | CASSRKGQAKETQYF | TGTGCCAGCAGCCGGAAGGGACAGGCAAAAGAGACCCAGTACTTC
. | TRBJ2-3 | few | TRBV5-1 | CASSLGEVWMDTQYF | TGCGCCAGCAGCTTGGGGGAGGTGTGGATGGATACGCAGTATTTT
. | TRBJ2-1 | once | TRBV19 | CASSPLARRGNEQFF | TGTGCCAGTAGCCCTTTAGCCCGGAGGGGCAATGAGCAGTTCTTC